This T cell receptor (beta chain) appears in the sequencing data of a study of CD8 T cells in ankylosing spondylitis. Broader study findings: One TCR beta motif, made up of eight or nine highly homologous variants, appeared characteristic of ankylosing spondylitis blood.

One entry per CDR3 protein results from TCRdb running MiXCR on the 5' RACE reads. The table records some 200,000 distinct CDR3 sequences, 6% to 8% of them present only once. The sample holds a few counts of this clonotype. Its target is not known. Input material: blood, either unsorted or a sorted T cell fraction (not recorded which). The origin of this receptor is a male donor with ankylosing spondylitis.

This chain's CDR3 is CASSFRQFYGYTF. DNA of the CDR3: TGTGCCAGCAGTTTTAGACAGTTCTATGGCTACACCTTC. The chain has TRBV12-3 or TRBV12-4 and TRBJ1-2, with D possibly being TRBD1 (5 bases). The V end lost 3 bases, the J end lost 4 bases, and 9 bases lay between the germline ends. This CDR3 comprises 13 residues.